Shown below are 25 T cell receptor beta chains from a single sample sequenced in a study of T cell repertoires in cytomegalovirus infection. TCRdb reprocessed the reads with MiXCR, giving one entry per CDR3 protein. This table holds about 570,000 distinct CDR3 sequences, around two fifths found once. These TCRs are of unknown antigen specificity. Sample: cultured PBMCs, taken from culture after CMV antigen stimulation. The source of these receptors is a human donor in good health (CMV status not recorded). Some clones in this sample may be carry-over from other donors' samples.

This clonotype has a handful of counts. The J gene is TRBJ2-5, the V gene TRBV7-9, with 10 bases that match TRBD1. The V gene end was trimmed by 4 bases and the J gene end by 5 bases; junction bases not matched to a gene: 7. This CDR3 is 15 amino acids long. Germline V lookup: CDR1 SEHNR, CDR2 FQNEAQ (reference sequence). CDR3 nucleotides: TGTGCCAGCAGCTCCTGGGCGGGACAGGGGGAGACCCAGTACTTC. Its protein is CASSSWAGQGETQYF.

This clonotype was found a few times. Sequence at one end of the junction differs from germline and may be a read error. This sequence joins TRBV7-2 and TRBJ2-3; D perhaps matches TRBD2 (5 bases). The CDR3 contains 13 residues. In germline, CDR1 is SGHTA, CDR2 FQGNSA. The CDR3 region is CASSLMLAGKENF. CDR3 nucleotides: TGTGCCAGCAGCTTAATGCTTGCCGGGAAGGAGAATTTT.

V gene TRBV12-3 or TRBV12-4 combines with J gene TRBJ2-7; D is ambiguous. V was cut by 6 bases and J by 7 bases, with 10 bases left in between. The CDR3 contains 11 residues. CDR3 sequence reads: CASRDLGEQYF. CDR3 bases: TGTGCCAGCAGGGACCTTGGGGAGCAGTACTTC.

The chain has TRBV11-2 and TRBJ2-2; 9 bases agree with TRBD1. J lost 6 bases, V lost 3 bases, and 8 bases had no gene match. Germline CDR1 and CDR2: SGHAT and FQNNGV. The CDR3 consists of 16 residues. The CDR3 here is CASSFRDRVGPGELFF. DNA of the CDR3: TGTGCCAGCAGCTTCCGGGACAGGGTCGGACCCGGGGAGCTGTTTTTT.

The genes are TRBV18 and TRBJ1-2; D call uncertain. Trimming left V 3 bases short and J 4 bases short, with 12 bases between. CDR1 and CDR2 (germline): KGHSH, LQKENI. There are 14 residues in the CDR3. Written as DNA, the CDR3 is TGTGCCAGCTCACCGAGCCAGACCTCCTATGGCTACACCTTC. Translated: CASSPSQTSYGYTF.

This chain connects TRBV12-3 or TRBV12-4 to TRBJ1-2, with 9 bases fitting TRBD1. The CDR3 is 13 amino acids. Unmatched junction bases numbered 6, after V lost 7 bases and J lost 6 bases. The CDR3 loop reads CASTRRTGDGYTF. The CDR3 bases are TGTGCCAGCACCAGGAGGACAGGGGATGGCTACACCTTC.

This chain joins TRBV6-1 and TRBJ2-7; the match to TRBD2 covers 11 bases. There are 15 residues in the CDR3. V shed 1 base, J shed 7 bases, and the junction held 6 bases outside the gene matches. The germline V gene has CDR1 MNHNS and CDR2 SASEGT. As DNA, the CDR3 is TGTGCCAGCAGTGAAGTTAGCGGGAGGGCTGAAGAGCAGTACTTC. Amino acid sequence: CASSEVSGRAEEQYF.

A remark on this clonotype: Without the conserved terminal phenylalanine or tryptophan, this CDR3 likely stems from a read error. The CDR3 nucleotides read TGTGCCAGCAGCAGTGGACGGCCGGGCTCCTATAATTCACCCCTCCACTGT. As protein: CASSSGRPGSYNSPLHC. V is TRBV7-8 and J is TRBJ1-6; D is undetermined. The germline V and J ends were trimmed by 5 bases and 0 bases, with 14 bases remaining between them. This CDR3 is built from 17 residues. Germline V gene sequence: CDR1 SGHVS, CDR2 FQNEAQ.

The V and J genes are TRBV5-1 and TRBJ2-3; 13 bases align to TRBD2. J gave up 4 bases and V 4 bases, and 6 bases lay outside the gene matches. The length of the CDR3 is 16 residues. CDR1 is SGHRS and CDR2 is YFSETQ in the germline V gene. CDR3 sequence (DNA): TGCGCCAGCAGCCCGGGGACTAGCGGGGCGTCAGATACGCAGTATTTT. This sequence encodes CASSPGTSGASDTQYF.

The chain couples TRBV12-3 or TRBV12-4 to TRBJ2-7; 16 bases match TRBD2. This CDR3 is 19 amino acids long. The ends lost 2 bases at V and 4 bases at J; junction bases unmatched: 11. The DNA of the CDR3 is TGTGCCAGCAGTTTAAACCGCCGGGGACTAGCGGGGGGGGGGTACGAGCAGTACTTC. It specifies CASSLNRRGLAGGGYEQYF.

In its sample, this clonotype was seen a few times. This chain uses TRBV7-2 with TRBJ2-3, with a tentative D call TRBD2 (6 bases). This CDR3 spans 18 amino acids. Trimming removed 5 bases at V and 0 bases at J, with 21 bases between. Germline V CDR1 and CDR2: SGHTA, FQGNSA. CDR3 DNA: TGTGCCAGCAGCACCTTAACCCCTCCGGGACTGAGCACAGATACGCAGTATTTT. The encoded protein is CASSTLTPPGLSTDTQYF.

This chain joins TRBV7-7 and TRBJ2-1, with D unclear. Germline loops: CDR1 SSHAT, CDR2 FNYEAQ (reference sequence). The CDR3 loop spans 14 amino acids. V lost 1 base and J lost 5, with 9 bases in between. CDR3 in amino acids: CASSLGGGNNEQFF. The CDR3 DNA is TGTGCCAGCAGCTTAGGTGGTGGAAACAATGAGCAGTTCTTC.

This clonotype appeared many times. The chain joins TRBV7-6 to TRBJ2-1; D is possibly TRBD1 or TRBD2 (5 bases each). V lost 5 bases and J lost 6, with 17 bases in between. There are 15 residues in the CDR3. Germline CDR1 is SGHVS and CDR2 is FNYEAQ. CDR3 region: CASSMTGTPPNEQFF. CDR3 nucleotide sequence: TGTGCCAGCAGCATGACCGGGACCCCACCCAATGAGCAGTTCTTC.

This clonotype was observed a handful of times. V usage is TRBV12-3 or TRBV12-4 and J usage is TRBJ2-1; D gene unclear. This CDR3 is 13 amino acids long. Between the trimmed V and J ends, which lost 6 bases and 8 bases, there was a span of 14 bases. CDR3 loop: CASRKPDFHEQFF. For the CDR3, the DNA is TGTGCCAGCAGAAAGCCAGACTTCCATGAGCAGTTCTTC.

This clonotype was detected only a few times. The chain has TRBV5-1 and TRBJ2-7; D gene unclear. Trimming removed 1 base from V and 6 bases from J, with 14 bases in between. The CDR3 spans 14 residues. Germline loops: CDR1 SGHRS, CDR2 YFSETQ. The CDR3 DNA follows: TGCGCCAGCAGCTTGCTGCCCCCGGCGGTCGAGCAGTACTTC. It encodes CASSLLPPAVEQYF.

The genes are TRBV4-1 and TRBJ2-7; 9 bases line up with TRBD2. V was clipped by 2 bases and J by 6 bases; unmatched bases: 11. The CDR3 sequence is 16 residues long. The germline V gene has CDR1 MGHRA and CDR2 YSYEKL. The CDR3 region has the DNA TGCGCCAGCAGCCAATTCTCCGGGACTAGCTCCGTCGAGCAGTACTTC. Residues: CASSQFSGTSSVEQYF.

In DNA, the CDR3 is TGTGCCAGCAGCCGTAATGAAGGGACTGAAGCTTTCTTT. Amino acid sequence: CASSRNEGTEAFF. The V and J genes are TRBV7-8 and TRBJ1-1, with D uncertain. The CDR3 has 13 amino acids. Germline lookup yields CDR1 SGHVS and CDR2 FQNEAQ. The V and J ends lost 5 bases and 5 bases respectively, with 12 bases between them.

This chain joins TRBV6-2 or TRBV6-3 and TRBJ2-7; D unresolved. Trimming removed 5 bases at V and 10 bases at J, with 12 bases between. The germline gives CDR1 MNHEY, CDR2 SVGEGT. The CDR3 length is 11 residues. Here the CDR3 DNA reads TGTGCCAGCAGTACCTATTTTTCTCAGTACTTC. Amino acids: CASSTYFSQYF.

This clonotype was counted at least ten times. The chain links TRBV6-1 to TRBJ1-1; D remains ambiguous. Germline V gene lookup returns CDR1 MNHNS and CDR2 SASEGT. The CDR3 spans 13 residues. Between the trimmed V and J ends, which lost 7 bases and 1 base, there was a span of 10 bases. CDR3: CASNVGRNTEAFF. CDR3 nucleotide sequence: TGTGCCAGCAACGTAGGGAGGAACACTGAAGCTTTCTTT.

V is TRBV18 and J is TRBJ2-7; 7 bases are shared with TRBD1. This CDR3 has 13 amino acids. Germline CDR1 and CDR2: KGHSH and LQKENI. Unmatched junction bases numbered 2, after V lost 5 bases and J lost 1 base. CDR3: CASSTTGSYEQYF. The CDR3 DNA follows: TGTGCCAGCTCAACGACAGGGTCCTACGAGCAGTACTTC.

This clonotype was detected a few times. The rearrangement links TRBV7-6 to TRBJ1-6; perhaps TRBD1 as D (5 bases). This CDR3 spans 15 amino acids. Germline values: CDR1 SGHVS, CDR2 FNYEAQ. V was clipped by 1 base and J by 11 bases, with 15 bases between them. The CDR3 sequence is CASSLEALGETPLHF. CDR3 DNA: TGTGCCAGCAGCTTAGAAGCCCTGGGGGAGACACCCCTCCACTTT. Supplemented by reference TRBV7-6 and TRBJ1-6, the full variable domain reads GAGVSQSPRYKVTKRGQDVALRCDPISGHVSLYWYRQALGQGPEFLTYFNYEAQQDKSGLPNDRFSAERPEGSISTLTIQRTEQRDSAMYRCASSLEALGETPLHFGNGTRLTVT.

The chain combines TRBV27 with TRBJ1-2; weak D call: TRBD1 (6 bases). CDR3 length equals 16 residues. CDR1 and CDR2 (germline): MNHEY, SMNVEV (reference sequence). V gave up 6 bases and J gave up 3 bases, with 20 bases separating them. The CDR3 loop reads CASRTLGQRWDYGYTF. The CDR3 DNA reads TGTGCCAGCAGGACCCTTGGACAGCGGTGGGACTATGGCTACACCTTC.

Note on this clonotype: A much larger clone differs by one base, so this may be a read error. The rearrangement uses TRBV7-9 and TRBJ2-3; 10 positions agree with TRBD2. Trimming cost V 5 bases and J 3 bases; bases outside gene matches: 11. This CDR3 contains 17 residues. Germline CDR1 reads SEHNR; CDR2 reads FQNEAQ (reference sequence). The CDR3 reads CASSPRITSGVTDTQYF. DNA of the CDR3: TGTGCCAGCAGCCCCCGAATTACTAGCGGGGTGACAGATACGCAGTATTTT.

The table lists this clonotype with a few counts. This chain links TRBV7-2 with TRBJ2-1; maybe TRBD2 (5 bases). From germline, CDR1 is SGHTA and CDR2 FQGNSA. Trimming took 5 bases from V and 2 from J, leaving 10 bases between them. This CDR3 region has 14 residues. The CDR3 sequence: CASSPTRAYNEQFF. CDR3 DNA: TGTGCCAGCAGCCCAACTAGAGCCTACAATGAGCAGTTCTTC.

The rearrangement links TRBV7-6 to TRBJ1-1; 9 bases agree with TRBD1. CDR3 size: 17 residues. The V gene's germline CDR1 is SGHVS and CDR2 FNYEAQ. V lost 5 bases and J lost 0; bases outside the gene matches: 10. The CDR3 here is CASSEGTGNRVNTEAFF. CDR3 DNA: TGTGCCAGCAGCGAAGGGACAGGGAATCGGGTGAACACTGAAGCTTTCTTT. Full variable domain (missing parts from reference TRBV7-6 and TRBJ1-1): GAGVSQSPRYKVTKRGQDVALRCDPISGHVSLYWYRQALGQGPEFLTYFNYEAQQDKSGLPNDRFSAERPEGSISTLTIQRTEQRDSAMYRCASSEGTGNRVNTEAFFGQGTRLTVV.